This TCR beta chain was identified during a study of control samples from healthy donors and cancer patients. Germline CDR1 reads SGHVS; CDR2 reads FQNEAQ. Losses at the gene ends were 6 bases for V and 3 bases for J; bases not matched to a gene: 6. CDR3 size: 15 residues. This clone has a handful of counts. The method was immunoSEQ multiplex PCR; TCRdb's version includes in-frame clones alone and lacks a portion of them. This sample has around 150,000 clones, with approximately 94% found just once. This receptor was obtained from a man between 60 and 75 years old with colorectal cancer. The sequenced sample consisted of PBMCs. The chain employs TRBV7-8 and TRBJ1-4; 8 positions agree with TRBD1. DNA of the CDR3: TGTGCCAGCAGTAGGACAGGGAGATCTAATGAAAAACTGTTTTTT. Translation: CASSRTGRSNEKLFF.